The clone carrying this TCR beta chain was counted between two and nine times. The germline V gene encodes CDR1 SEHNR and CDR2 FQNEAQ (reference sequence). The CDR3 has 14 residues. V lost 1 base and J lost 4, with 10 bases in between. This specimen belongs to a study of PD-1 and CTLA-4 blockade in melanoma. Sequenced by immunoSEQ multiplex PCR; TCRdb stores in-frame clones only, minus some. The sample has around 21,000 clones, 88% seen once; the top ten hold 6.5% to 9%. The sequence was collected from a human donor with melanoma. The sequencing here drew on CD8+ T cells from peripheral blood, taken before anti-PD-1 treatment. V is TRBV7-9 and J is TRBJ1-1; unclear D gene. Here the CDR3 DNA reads TGTGCCAGCAGCTTAGGGGTTGGTAGCACTGAAGCTTTCTTT. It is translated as CASSLGVGSTEAFF.